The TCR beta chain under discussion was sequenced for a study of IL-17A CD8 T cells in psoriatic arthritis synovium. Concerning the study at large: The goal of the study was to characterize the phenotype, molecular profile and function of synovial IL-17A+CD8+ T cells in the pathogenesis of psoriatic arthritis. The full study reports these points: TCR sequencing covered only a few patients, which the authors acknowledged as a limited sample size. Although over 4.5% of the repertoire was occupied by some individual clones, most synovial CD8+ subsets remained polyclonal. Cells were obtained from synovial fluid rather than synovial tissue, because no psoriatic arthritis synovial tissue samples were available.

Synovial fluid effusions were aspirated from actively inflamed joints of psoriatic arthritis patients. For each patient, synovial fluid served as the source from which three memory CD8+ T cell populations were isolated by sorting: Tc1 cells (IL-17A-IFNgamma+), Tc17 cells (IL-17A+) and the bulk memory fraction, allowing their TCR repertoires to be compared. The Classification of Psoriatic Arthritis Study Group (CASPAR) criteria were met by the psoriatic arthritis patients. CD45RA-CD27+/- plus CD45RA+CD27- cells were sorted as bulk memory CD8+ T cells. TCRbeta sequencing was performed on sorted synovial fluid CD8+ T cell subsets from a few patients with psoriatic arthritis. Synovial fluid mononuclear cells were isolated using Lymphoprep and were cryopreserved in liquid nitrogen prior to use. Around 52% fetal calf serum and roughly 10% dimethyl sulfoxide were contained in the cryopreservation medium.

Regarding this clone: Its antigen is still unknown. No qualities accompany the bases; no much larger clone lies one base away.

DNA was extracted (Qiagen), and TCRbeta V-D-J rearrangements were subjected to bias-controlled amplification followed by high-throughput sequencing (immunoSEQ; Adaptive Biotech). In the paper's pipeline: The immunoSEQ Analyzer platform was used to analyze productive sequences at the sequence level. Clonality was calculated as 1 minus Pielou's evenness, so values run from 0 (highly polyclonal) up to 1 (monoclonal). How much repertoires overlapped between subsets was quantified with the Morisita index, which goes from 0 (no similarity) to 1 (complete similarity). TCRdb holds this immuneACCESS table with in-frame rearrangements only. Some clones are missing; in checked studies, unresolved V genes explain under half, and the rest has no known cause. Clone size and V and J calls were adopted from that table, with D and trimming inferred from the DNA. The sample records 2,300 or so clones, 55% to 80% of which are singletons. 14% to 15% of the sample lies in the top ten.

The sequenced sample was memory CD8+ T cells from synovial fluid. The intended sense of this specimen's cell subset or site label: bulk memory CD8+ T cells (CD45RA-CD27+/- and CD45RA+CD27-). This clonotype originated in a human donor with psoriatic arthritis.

The sequenced DNA: TGTGCCAGTAGTCCGGGGAGGCAGAGTCCCTTAGGCTACACCTTC. Its coded protein is CASSPGRQSPLGYTF. Recombination joined TRBV19 with TRBJ1-2, with the D gene uncertain. V sheds 5 bases and J sheds 8 bases, leaving 21 bases between their ends. Based on the germline V gene (reference sequence), the CDR1 and CDR2 sequences are LNHDA and SQIVND. The CDR3 has 15 amino acids, counting the end cysteine and phenylalanine. Here the CDR3 DNA is all that survives: 45 bases in frame from base 1.